The clone carrying this T cell receptor (beta chain) appeared a few times. One junction end disagrees with the germline gene, perhaps due to a read error. This CDR3 comprises 15 residues. Germline values: CDR1 SGHVS, CDR2 FNYEAQ. The sample is drawn from a study of tumor-infiltrating lymphocytes in oesophageal squamous cell carcinoma. One entry per CDR3 protein, called by TCRdb with MiXCR from the PCR reads. The table has about 9,600 distinct CDR3 sequences, roughly 53% seen once. The chain uses TRBV7-6 and TRBJ2-5, with D perhaps given as TRBD1 or TRBD2 (6 bases each). The clonotype was recovered from a female donor with esophageal squamous cell carcinoma. Sequencing was performed on esophageal tumor tissue. Here the CDR3 reads CASSLSGGTQETQYF. The DNA for the CDR3 is TGTGCTAGCAGCTTAAGTGGGGGGACACAAGAGACCCAGTACTTC.